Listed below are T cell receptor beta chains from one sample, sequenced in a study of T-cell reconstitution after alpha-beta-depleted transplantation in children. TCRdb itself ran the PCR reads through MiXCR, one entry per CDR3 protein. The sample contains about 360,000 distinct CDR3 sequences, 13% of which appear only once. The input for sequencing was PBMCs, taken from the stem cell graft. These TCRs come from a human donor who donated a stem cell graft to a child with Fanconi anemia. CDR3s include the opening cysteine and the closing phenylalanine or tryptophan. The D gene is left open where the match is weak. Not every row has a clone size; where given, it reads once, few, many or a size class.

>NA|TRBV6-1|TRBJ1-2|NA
TGTGCCAGCAGTTACAGCCCTTCCCTGGGGGGCTACACCTTC
CASSYSPSLGGYTF
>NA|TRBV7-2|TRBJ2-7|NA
TGTGCCAGCAGCCCACCCTCGTGGGAGCAGTACTTC
CASSPPSWEQYF
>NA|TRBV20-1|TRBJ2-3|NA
TGCAGTGCTCATCTCCCTAGACAGTCAAACACAGATACGCAGTATTTT
CSAHLPRQSNTDTQYF
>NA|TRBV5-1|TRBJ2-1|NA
TGCGCCAGCAGCTTGGTGCTGGGGGCTCGAGCAAATGAGCAGTTCTTC
CASSLVLGARANEQFF
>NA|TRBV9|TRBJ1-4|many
TGTGCCAGCAGCCCAGGATACAATGAAAAACTGTTTTTT
CASSPGYNEKLFF
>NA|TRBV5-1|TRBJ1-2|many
TGCGCCAGCAGCTTAGAAGGGGCGCATGGCTACACCTTC
CASSLEGAHGYTF
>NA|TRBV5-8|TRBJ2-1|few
TGTGCCAGCAGCTTGGTGTCTGAAGACGAGTTCTTC
CASSLVSEDEFF
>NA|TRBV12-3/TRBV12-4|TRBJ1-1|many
TGTGCCAGCAGTTTGTTCGTGAACACTGAAGCTTTCTTT
CASSLFVNTEAFF
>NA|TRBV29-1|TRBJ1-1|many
TGCAGCGTTGAGTCGGTGAACACTGAAGCTTTCTTT
CSVESVNTEAFF
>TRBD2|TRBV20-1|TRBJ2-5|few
TGCAGTGCCCAGGGCGGGGGAGAGACCCAGTACTTC
CSAQGGGETQYF
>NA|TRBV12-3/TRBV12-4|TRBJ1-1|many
TGTGCCAGCAGTTTAGGTTTTGGTCAAGTTGAAGCTTTCTTT
CASSLGFGQVEAFF
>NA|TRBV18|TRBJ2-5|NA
TGTGCCAGCTCACCAAACGAAGAGACCCAGTACTTC
CASSPNEETQYF
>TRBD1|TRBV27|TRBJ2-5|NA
TGTGCCAGCAGTTTTACAGGGGTTGGAGAGACCCAGTACTTC
CASSFTGVGETQYF
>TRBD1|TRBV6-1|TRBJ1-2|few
TGTGCCAGCAGTAAGGGACAGGGAGGCGGCTACACCTTC
CASSKGQGGGYTF
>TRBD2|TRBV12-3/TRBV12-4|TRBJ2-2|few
TGTGCCGACAGACTAGCGGGGGAGGTCGGGGAGCTGTTTTTT
CADRLAGEVGELFF
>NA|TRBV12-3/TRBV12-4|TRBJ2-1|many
TGTGCCAGCAGTTTAGGGACTGTTTACAATGAGCAGTTCTTC
CASSLGTVYNEQFF
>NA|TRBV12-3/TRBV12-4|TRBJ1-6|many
TGTGCCAGCAGTTTTGACTCACCCCTCCACTTT
CASSFDSPLHF
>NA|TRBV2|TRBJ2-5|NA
TGTGCCAGCAGTGAAGGGACAGTCCAAGAGACCCAGTACTTC
CASSEGTVQETQYF
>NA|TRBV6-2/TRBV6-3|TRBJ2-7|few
TGTGCCAGCAGACACCTAGCGCGGTCCTACGAGCAGTACTTC
CASRHLARSYEQYF
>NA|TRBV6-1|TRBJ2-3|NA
TGTGCCAGCAGGAGGCGGGGATTAGCTCGCACAGATACGCAGTATTTT
CASRRRGLARTDTQYF
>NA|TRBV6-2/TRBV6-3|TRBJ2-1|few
TGTGCCAGCAGTGGAGGGGACTGGAGGCTGTTCTTC
CASSGGDWRLFF
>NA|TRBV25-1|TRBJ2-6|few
TGTGCCAGCGGTCCCCCCTCTGGGGCCAACGTCCTGACTTTC
CASGPPSGANVLTF
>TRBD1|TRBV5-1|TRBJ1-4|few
TGCGCCAGCAGCTTCACCGGGACAGGGGAGGAAAAACTGTTTTTT
CASSFTGTGEEKLFF
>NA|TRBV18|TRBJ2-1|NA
TGTGCCAGCTCACCCCCATTCGGGGGGCCACCCAATGAGCAGTTCTTC
CASSPPFGGPPNEQFF
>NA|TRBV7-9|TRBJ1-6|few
TGTGCCAGCAGCTTAGCCGGCGGGAGAAATTCACCCCTCCACTTT
CASSLAGGRNSPLHF
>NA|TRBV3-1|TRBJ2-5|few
TGTGCCAGCAGCCACGGGGACCGACTGGAAGAGACCCAGTACTTC
CASSHGDRLEETQYF
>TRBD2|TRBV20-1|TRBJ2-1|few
TGCAGTGCTAGTAAGCGGGGGACTCACAATGAGCAGTTCTTC
CSASKRGTHNEQFF
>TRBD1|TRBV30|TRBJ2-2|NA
TGTGCCTGGAGTAGAAGACAGGGCCCCACCGGGGAGCTGTTTTTT
CAWSRRQGPTGELFF
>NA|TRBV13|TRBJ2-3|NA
TGTGCCAGCACCGGCCGGGGCAGTCGCACAGATACGCAGTATTTT
CASTGRGSRTDTQYF
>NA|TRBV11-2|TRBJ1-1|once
TGTGGCAGCAGCTCTTCTCTGAACACTGAAGCTTTCTTT
CGSSSSLNTEAFF
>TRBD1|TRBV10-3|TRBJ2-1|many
TGTGCCATCAGTGATAGACAGGGGGGTGAGCAGTTCTTC
CAISDRQGGEQFF
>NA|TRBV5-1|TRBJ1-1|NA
TGCGCCTGCAGCCCGCCCGGGGCGAACACTGAAGCTTTCTTT
CACSPPGANTEAFF
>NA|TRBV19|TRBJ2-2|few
TGTGCCAGTAGTATAGATCGCGGCACCGGGGAGCTGTTTTTT
CASSIDRGTGELFF
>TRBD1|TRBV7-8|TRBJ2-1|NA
TGTGCCAGCAGCCCTTTGGGACAGGAGGTCAATGAGCAGTTCTTC
CASSPLGQEVNEQFF
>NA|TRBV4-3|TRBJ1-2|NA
TGCGCCAGCAGCCAAGATGGGAGCTTTCCCCGCTACACCTTC
CASSQDGSFPRYTF
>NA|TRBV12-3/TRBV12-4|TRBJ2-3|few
TGTGCCAGCAGCCCCTGGCGGGGGCGCTTCACAGATACGCAGTATTTT
CASSPWRGRFTDTQYF
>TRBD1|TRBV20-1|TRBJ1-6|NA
TGCAGTTACCTGGAAGGACAGGCCGATTCACCCCTCCACTTT
CSYLEGQADSPLHF
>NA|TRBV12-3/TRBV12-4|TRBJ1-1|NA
TGTGCCAGCACCCCCCTGGGGAACACTGAAGCTTTCTTT
CASTPLGNTEAFF
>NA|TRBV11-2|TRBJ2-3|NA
TGTGCCAGCAGCTTACTAGCCACCGATGGGGTGCAGTATTTT
CASSLLATDGVQYF
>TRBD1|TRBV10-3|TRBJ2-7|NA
TGTGCCATCAGTGAGTCGACAGGGGACGAGCAGTACTTC
CAISESTGDEQYF